This T cell receptor beta chain was profiled in a study of T cell responses to AZD1222 COVID-19 vaccine. Findings of the study overall: Repertoires were obtained only post-peak T cell response. Regions 160-218 and 743-854 dominated among vaccine-associated CD4 TCRs spanning spike. Most donors were white British and more were female, and clonal diversity was possibly underestimated. Spike-specific TCR breadth and depth grew following two AZD1222 doses.

The trim removed 4 bases at V and 2 bases at J, leaving 2 bases unmatched. The CDR3 has 15 amino acids. Germline CDR1 and CDR2: SGHTA and FQGNSA. In regard to this clone: Its target is unknown.

The data were produced by immunoSEQ multiplex PCR, yet TCRdb's version contains in-frame clones alone and is incomplete. The table shows about 200,000 clones, with about 92% occurring only once. The chain recombines TRBV7-2 with TRBJ2-7, with 13 bases lining up with TRBD2. Source: peripheral blood, taken on day 0 of MenACWY control vaccination. The clonotype was recovered from an adult in good health. The chain's CDR3 is CASSSTSGGPYEQYF. Here the CDR3 DNA reads TGTGCCAGCAGCTCGACTAGCGGGGGGCCCTACGAGCAGTACTTC. Full variable domain (rest looked up from reference TRBV7-2 and TRBJ2-7): GAGVSQSPSNKVTEKGKDVELRCDPISGHTALYWYRQSLGQGLEFLIYFQGNSAPDKSGLPSDRFSAERTGGSVSTLTIQRTQQEDSAVYLCASSSTSGGPYEQYFGPGTRLTVT.